This TCR beta chain was captured in a study of cytotoxic CD8 clonotypes in ibrutinib-treated CLL. Study-level findings and limits: Sampling time points were not equivalent between sustained-remission and progressing patients.

Notes on this clone: Its antigen remains unknown.

V gave up 6 bases and J gave up 7 bases; unmatched junction bases: 6. CDR1 LNHDA and CDR2 SQIVND come from the germline V gene (reference sequence). The CDR3 loop spans 14 amino acids. Produced via immunoSEQ multiplex PCR; TCRdb's table is partial and in-frame only. The sample contains about 68,000 clones, around 68% of which appear only once. This receptor was taken from a human donor with chronic lymphocytic leukemia. The V gene is TRBV19, the J gene TRBJ1-6; TRBD1 matches 7 bases. The starting material was PBMCs, obtained after 12 months of ibrutinib treatment. Here the CDR3 reads CASSHRGVNSPLHF. CDR3 sequence (DNA): TGTGCCAGTAGCCACAGGGGAGTGAATTCACCCCTCCACTTT.